The 19 T cell receptor beta chains in this list originate from one sample, sequenced in a study of Ad26.COV2.S vaccination and SARS-CoV-2 variants. Sequenced by immunoSEQ multiplex PCR; TCRdb stores in-frame clones only, minus some. The table lists some 520,000 clones, roughly nine tenths of them singletons. The treatment was: some 20 received Ad26.COV2.S at low or high dose, single or two shots; about 5 received placebo; per-sample allocation not given. Day 63 following the first vaccine or placebo injection was when the samples were taken. The input for sequencing was peripheral blood, taken in a trial of Ad26.COV2.S vaccine versus placebo. These receptors all stem from a person between 18 and 59 years old who received the Ad26.COV2.S COVID-19 vaccine or a placebo.

V gene TRBV10-3 combines with J gene TRBJ2-2; D unclear. This CDR3 is 13 amino acids long. Germline-derived CDR1 and CDR2 are ENHRY and SYGVKD. The V end lost 0 bases, the J end lost 5 bases, and 4 bases lay between the germline ends. This chain's CDR3 is CAISESGTGELFF. In nucleotides, the CDR3 is TGTGCCATCAGTGAGTCAGGGACCGGGGAGCTGTTTTTT.

V is TRBV3-1 (or the pseudogene TRBV3-2) and J is TRBJ1-6; 8 bases fit TRBD1. Losses at the gene ends were 5 bases for V and 8 bases for J; bases not matched to a gene: 8. The CDR3 extends over 15 amino acids. The V gene's germline CDR1 is LGHDT and CDR2 YNNKEL (reference sequence). In DNA form, the CDR3 reads TGTGCCAGCAGCAAAAGGACAGGGTCTTATTCACCCCTCCACTTT. The encoded protein is CASSKRTGSYSPLHF.

The chain recombines TRBV19 with TRBJ2-3, with 13 bases aligning to TRBD2. CDR3 length: 18 amino acids. Trimming took 4 bases from V and 6 from J; bases not matched to a gene: 13. Germline V lookup: CDR1 LNHDA, CDR2 SQIVND (reference sequence). CDR3 sequence: CASSKGLAGLSAGDTQYF. DNA for the CDR3: TGTGCCAGTAGTAAGGGACTAGCGGGACTCTCCGCGGGGGATACGCAGTATTTT.

V is TRBV11-2 and J is TRBJ2-1; 9 nucleotides align to TRBD2. Trimming removed 3 bases from V and 8 bases from J; junction bases left unmatched: 5. The CDR3 contains 14 residues. CDR1 and CDR2 (germline): SGHAT, FQNNGV. CDR3: CASSLGGRADEQFF. For the CDR3, the DNA is TGTGCCAGCAGCTTGGGCGGGAGGGCCGATGAGCAGTTCTTC. Using reference TRBV11-2 and TRBJ2-1 for the parts outside the CDR3, the full variable domain is EAGVAQSPRYKIIEKRQSVAFWCNPISGHATLYWYQQILGQGPKLLIQFQNNGVVDDSQLPKDRFSAERLKGVDSTLKIQPAKLEDSAVYLCASSLGGRADEQFFGPGTRLTVL.

The chain employs TRBV9 and TRBJ2-5; TRBD1 is a possible D gene (6 bases). V was pared by 0 bases and J by 4 bases, with 10 bases between. CDR1 and CDR2 from the germline V gene are SGDLS and YYNGEE. The CDR3 covers 14 residues. This CDR3 reads CASSVEVTGETQYF. CDR3 bases: TGTGCCAGCAGCGTAGAGGTGACAGGAGAGACCCAGTACTTC.

The chain has TRBV10-3 and TRBJ2-1; 8 positions match TRBD2. Germline V gene data show CDR1 as ENHRY and CDR2 as SYGVKD. The CDR3 is 14 amino acids. V dropped 11 bases and J dropped 4; count of bases not matched to a gene: 10. CDR3 loop: CAASGSRNYNEQFF. DNA of the CDR3: TGTGCCGCAAGCGGGAGTCGGAATTACAATGAGCAGTTCTTC.

V and J are TRBV18 and TRBJ2-7, with D maybe TRBD1 (5 bases). Trimming shortened V by 6 bases and J by 3 bases, and 12 bases separated the two germline ends. The CDR3 contains 13 residues. In germline, CDR1 is KGHSH, CDR2 LQKENI. CDR3 region: CASSPGIRYEQYF. In DNA form, the CDR3 reads TGTGCCAGCTCCCCAGGGATCCGCTACGAGCAGTACTTC.

The rearrangement joins TRBV20-1 to TRBJ2-5, with D maybe TRBD1 (5 bases). The V end lost 7 bases, the J end lost 2 bases, and 5 bases lay between the germline ends. This CDR3 region has 10 residues. Germline CDR1 and CDR2: DFQATT and SNEGSKA (reference sequence). The CDR3 spells CSGQQETQYF. CDR3 nucleotide sequence: TGCAGTGGACAGCAAGAGACCCAGTACTTC.

V gene TRBV6-4 combines with J gene TRBJ1-1; possibly TRBD1 for D (5 bases). The CDR3 runs 16 residues. V was shortened by 5 bases and J by 1 base, with 17 bases between the two germline ends. Per the germline V gene, CDR1 is MRHNA and CDR2 is SNTAGT. The CDR3 DNA sequence: TGTGCCAGCAGTCCTCGGGGGAGGTTTGGGAACACTGAAGCTTTCTTT. Residues: CASSPRGRFGNTEAFF.

With respect to this clone: The identical CDR3 is also encoded by other nucleotide sequences in the sample. This chain links TRBV18 with TRBJ1-5, with TRBD1 matching over 8 bases. The V segment lost 2 bases and the J segment 7 bases; nucleotides outside the gene matches: 4. The germline V gene has CDR1 KGHSH and CDR2 LQKENI. CDR3 size: 14 residues. The CDR3 here is CASSPGQGGQPQHF. The CDR3 nucleotides read TGTGCCAGCTCACCAGGACAGGGCGGACAGCCCCAGCATTTT.

This clone was counted only a few times. The chain recombines TRBV14 with TRBJ1-1; D unresolved. Germline V gives CDR1 SGHDN, CDR2 FVKESK. The V end lost 3 bases, the J end lost 3 bases, and 5 bases lay between the germline ends. The CDR3 is 12 amino acids. As DNA, the CDR3 is TGTGCCAGCAGCCACTCAGACACTGAAGCTTTCTTT. Protein: CASSHSDTEAFF.

The chain has TRBV7-2 and TRBJ1-1; D is uncertain. This CDR3 is 15 amino acids long. CDR1 and CDR2 (germline): SGHTA, FQGNSA. Trimming pared 0 bases from V and 1 base from J, leaving 9 bases between. In DNA form, the CDR3 reads TGTGCCAGCAGCTTAGCAGCCCGCGGGAACACTGAAGCTTTCTTT. It translates to CASSLAARGNTEAFF. Variable domain in full (rest from reference TRBV7-2 and TRBJ1-1): GAGVSQSPSNKVTEKGKDVELRCDPISGHTALYWYRQSLGQGLEFLIYFQGNSAPDKSGLPSDRFSAERTGGSVSTLTIQRTQQEDSAVYLCASSLAARGNTEAFFGQGTRLTVV.

This clone was observed a single time. The J gene is TRBJ2-7, the V gene TRBV4-2; D gene unclear. Germline values: CDR1 LGHNA, CDR2 YNFKEQ. The CDR3 loop spans 16 amino acids. Trimming removed 0 bases at V and 1 base at J, with 13 bases between. The CDR3 coding sequence is TGTGCCAGCAGCCAAGAGCAGTCAGGACGGTCCTACGAGCAGTACTTC. It translates to CASSQEQSGRSYEQYF.

The genes are TRBV6-5 and TRBJ2-7, with D tentatively TRBD1 (6 bases). V lost 6 bases to trimming and J lost 7 bases, with 22 bases between them. Per germline, CDR1 MNHEY and CDR2 SVGAGI. The CDR3 has 15 residues. In DNA, the CDR3 is TGTGCCAGCAGCCCAAGGGGGAGCCGGAGCCGGGAGCAGTACTTC. Translated: CASSPRGSRSREQYF.

The chain links TRBV5-4 to TRBJ2-3; 8 bases are a match to TRBD1. The CDR3 is made up of 16 amino acids. Germline V gene lookup returns CDR1 SGHNT and CDR2 YYREEE (reference sequence). V was pared by 4 bases and J by 0 bases, with 7 bases of the junction left unmatched. The CDR3 protein is CASSRSDRASTDTQYF. The CDR3 DNA reads as TGTGCCAGCAGCAGATCGGACAGGGCTAGCACAGATACGCAGTATTTT. The whole variable domain, remainder taken from reference TRBV5-4 and TRBJ2-3, is ETGVTQSPTHLIKTRGQQVTLRCSSQSGHNTVSWYQQALGQGPQFIFQYYREEENGRGNFPPRFSGLQFPNYSSELNVNALELDDSALYLCASSRSDRASTDTQYFGPGTRLTVL.

The gene calls are TRBV29-1 and TRBJ2-4, with D perhaps TRBD1 or TRBD2 (5 bases each). The ends were cut back, 2 bases at V and 9 bases at J, with 11 bases in the middle. Germline V lookup: CDR1 SQVTM, CDR2 ANQGSEA. The CDR3 spans 12 residues. The CDR3: CSVERGPGIQYF. CDR3 nucleotide sequence: TGCAGCGTTGAACGGGGCCCAGGCATTCAGTACTTC. The full variable domain, rest sourced from reference TRBV29-1 and TRBJ2-4, is SAVISQKPSRDICQRGTSLTIQCQVDSQVTMMFWYRQQPGQSLTLIATANQGSEATYESGFVIDKFPISRPNLTFSTLTVSNMSPEDSSIYLCSVERGPGIQYFGAGTRLSVL.

The V gene is TRBV6-5, the J gene TRBJ2-3; D is possibly TRBD1 (6 bases). Germline V gives CDR1 MNHEY, CDR2 SVGAGI. This CDR3 is built from 15 residues. V lost 6 bases and J lost 0, with 13 bases in between. This chain's CDR3 is CASRSQGTSTDTQYF. The CDR3 DNA reads TGTGCCAGCAGATCCCAGGGGACCAGCACAGATACGCAGTATTTT.

V is TRBV11-2 and J is TRBJ2-5; D ambiguous. The V and J ends lost 6 bases and 3 bases respectively, with 17 bases between them. This CDR3 comprises 15 residues. The germline V gene has CDR1 SGHAT and CDR2 FQNNGV. The CDR3 DNA reads as TGTGCCAGCAGACCCGGGCTGAGAGGAGAAGAGACCCAGTACTTC. Translated: CASRPGLRGEETQYF.

This clone came up once. This chain links TRBV4-3 with TRBJ2-1; TRBD2 matches 8 bases. The junction had 0 bases not matched to a gene; V was cut back by 0 bases and J by 8 bases. Looked up from germline, CDR1 is LGHNA and CDR2 is YSLEER. This CDR3 region has 13 residues. The CDR3 nucleotides are TGCGCCAGCAGCCAAGATAGCGGGGATGAGCAGTTCTTC. Protein: CASSQDSGDEQFF.